The 27 T cell receptor beta chains below were found in one sample sequenced in a study of blood T cell repertoires in COVID-19 (TCRdb year 2020). The library was made by the immunoSEQ multiplex PCR assay. Here the immuneACCESS table is served through TCRdb, limited to in-frame sequences with V and J called. Missing clones are a known gap in these copies; in checked studies unresolved V genes cover under half, and the rest lacks a known reason. The sample records some 130,000 clones, almost 80% of which are singletons. The top ten clones comprise over 9.5% of the sample. The specimen was peripheral blood. The source is a man in his sixties who had recovered from COVID-19.

This chain uses TRBV6-1 with TRBJ2-3, with 8 bases lining up with TRBD2. There are 15 residues in the CDR3. The V segment lost 2 bases and the J segment 3 bases; nucleotides outside the gene matches: 4. CDR1 is MNHNS, CDR2 SASEGT, per germline. The CDR3 DNA follows: TGTGCCAGCAGTGAACTAGCGGGCGCGACAGATACGCAGTATTTT. The encoded protein is CASSELAGATDTQYF.

The V and J genes are TRBV2 and TRBJ1-1; no clear D. Trimming removed 5 bases at V and 1 base at J, with 11 bases between. Germline V lookup: CDR1 SNHLY, CDR2 FYNNEI. This CDR3 is 14 amino acids long. Here the CDR3 reads CASSTRRSNTEAFF. Written as DNA, the CDR3 is TGTGCCAGCAGTACCCGGAGGTCGAACACTGAAGCTTTCTTT. Drawing the rest from reference TRBV2 and TRBJ1-1, the complete variable domain is EPEVTQTPSHQVTQMGQEVILRCVPISNHLYFYWYRQILGQKVEFLVSFYNNEISEKSEIFDDQFSVERPDGSNFTLKIRSTKLEDSAMYFCASSTRRSNTEAFFGQGTRLTVV.

This sequence joins TRBV29-1 and TRBJ2-1; possibly TRBD2 for D (5 bases). Germline V gene data show CDR1 as SQVTM and CDR2 as ANQGSEA. The CDR3 totals 13 residues. Trimming shortened V by 4 bases and J by 5 bases, and 12 bases separated the two germline ends. The CDR3 here is CSVARTQNNEQFF. DNA for the CDR3: TGCAGCGTTGCTAGGACTCAGAACAATGAGCAGTTCTTC.

The chain couples TRBV19 to TRBJ1-5, with TRBD1 matching over 9 bases. The CDR3 covers 16 residues. The V and J ends lost 4 bases and 4 bases, in that order; junction bases with no gene match: 8. Germline-derived CDR1 and CDR2 are LNHDA and SQIVND (reference sequence). The DNA for the CDR3 is TGTGCCAGTAGTACAACCCCGGGACAGGGAAATCAGCCCCAGCATTTT. It encodes CASSTTPGQGNQPQHF.

The chain has TRBV3-1 (or the pseudogene TRBV3-2) and TRBJ1-2, with 9 bases aligning to TRBD1. Germline V gene data show CDR1 as LGHDT and CDR2 as YNNKEL (reference sequence). The CDR3 has 15 amino acids. With V trimmed by 4 bases and J by 7 bases, 10 bases remained unmatched. CDR3 protein: CASSLRGQGYGGYTF. The DNA for the CDR3 is TGTGCCAGCAGCCTCAGGGGACAGGGTTACGGTGGCTACACCTTC.

The chain joins TRBV28 to TRBJ1-2; possibly TRBD1 for D (6 bases). The V gene's germline CDR1 is MDHEN and CDR2 SYDVKM. V was pared by 5 bases and J by 10 bases, with 17 bases between. The CDR3 loop spans 13 amino acids. The chain's CDR3 is CASSTDSSFDYTF. CDR3 nucleotide sequence: TGTGCCAGCAGTACGGACAGTTCTTTCGACTACACCTTC.

This clone was seen once. V usage is TRBV29-1 and J usage is TRBJ2-2; D possibly corresponds to TRBD1 (6 bases). Trimming removed 1 base from V and 3 bases from J, with 6 bases in between. The CDR3 runs 13 residues. The germline gives CDR1 SQVTM, CDR2 ANQGSEA. This chain's CDR3 is CSVEGQDTGELFF. Written as DNA, the CDR3 is TGCAGCGTTGAAGGACAGGACACCGGGGAGCTGTTTTTT.

V and J are TRBV4-3 and TRBJ2-4; D is uncertain. The V gene's germline CDR1 is LGHNA and CDR2 YSLEER. Trimming removed 0 bases at V and 0 bases at J, with 9 bases between. This CDR3 has 16 amino acids. This chain's CDR3 is CASSQERHLAKNIQYF. The CDR3 coding sequence is TGCGCCAGCAGCCAAGAGCGGCACCTAGCCAAAAACATTCAGTACTTC.

This clone was observed once. The V and J genes are TRBV5-1 and TRBJ2-3, with TRBD2 identical over 8 bases. Germline V gene lookup returns CDR1 SGHRS and CDR2 YFSETQ. The CDR3 sequence is 16 residues long. J was trimmed by 3 bases and V by 4 bases; bases with no gene match: 10. CDR3 sequence (DNA): TGCGCCAGCAGCGAGAAGGCGGGGGGTGGTACAGATACGCAGTATTTT. Its protein is CASSEKAGGGTDTQYF.

This clone was seen a single time. The chain employs TRBV7-2 and TRBJ1-1; no reliable D call. The germline V gene has CDR1 SGHTA and CDR2 FQGNSA. The germline V and J ends were trimmed by 1 base and 1 base, with 10 bases remaining between them. CDR3 length: 15 residues. CDR3 protein: CASSLEPASNTEAFF. DNA for the CDR3: TGTGCCAGCAGCTTAGAGCCCGCCTCGAACACTGAAGCTTTCTTT. Full variable domain (outside the CDR3, taken from reference TRBV7-2 and TRBJ1-1): GAGVSQSPSNKVTEKGKDVELRCDPISGHTALYWYRQSLGQGLEFLIYFQGNSAPDKSGLPSDRFSAERTGGSVSTLTIQRTQQEDSAVYLCASSLEPASNTEAFFGQGTRLTVV.

The chain recombines TRBV7-6 with TRBJ1-1, with D uncertain. Germline assignment: CDR1 SGHVS and CDR2 FNYEAQ. Trimming pared 5 bases from V and 5 bases from J, leaving 6 bases between. This CDR3 is built from 11 residues. The CDR3 DNA reads TGTGCCAGCAGCCCAGGAACTGAAGCTTTCTTT. Its protein product is CASSPGTEAFF.

For the CDR3, the DNA is TGTGCCAGCAGCCTGACTAGCGGGAGGGTAAACGAGCAGTTCTTC. This codes for CASSLTSGRVNEQFF. V gene TRBV3-1 (or the pseudogene TRBV3-2) combines with J gene TRBJ2-1; 14 bases map to TRBD2. The CDR3 extends over 15 amino acids. The V segment lost 4 bases and the J segment 10 bases; nucleotides outside the gene matches: 6. Germline loops: CDR1 LGHDT, CDR2 YNNKEL (reference sequence).

The rearrangement links TRBV7-9 to TRBJ1-1, with D perhaps matching TRBD1 (5 bases). The CDR3 has 16 amino acids. V lost 4 bases and J 1 base, leaving 16 bases between the germline ends. CDR1 and CDR2 from the germline V gene are SEHNR and FQNEAQ (reference sequence). The CDR3 DNA reads as TGTGCCAGCAGCTCTAGGCGAGCGGGGACGAACACTGAAGCTTTCTTT. Translation: CASSSRRAGTNTEAFF. Complete variable domain (other parts from reference TRBV7-9 and TRBJ1-1): DTGVSQNPRHKITKRGQNVTFRCDPISEHNRLYWYRQTLGQGPEFLTYFQNEAQLEKSRLLSDRFSAERPKGSFSTLEIQRTEQGDSAMYLCASSSRRAGTNTEAFFGQGTRLTVV.

The chain is built from TRBV19 and TRBJ2-5; tentative D call: TRBD1 (7 bases). This CDR3 has 14 residues. Germline loops: CDR1 LNHDA, CDR2 SQIVND (reference sequence). Trimming pared 6 bases from V and 5 bases from J, leaving 16 bases between. The CDR3 bases are TGTGCCAGTAGCCCCGCAGGGGGGTGGGAGACCCAGTACTTC. Its protein product is CASSPAGGWETQYF.

The chain couples TRBV2 to TRBJ1-2; 9 nucleotides align to TRBD1. CDR1 is SNHLY, CDR2 FYNNEI, per germline. The CDR3 spans 14 residues. V lost 6 bases and J lost 2; bases outside the gene matches: 4. CDR3 in DNA: TGTGCCAGCAGATCAACAGGGGGCAACTATGGCTACACCTTC. Amino acid sequence: CASRSTGGNYGYTF.

The chain is built from TRBV25-1 and TRBJ1-2; no clear D gene. This CDR3 comprises 15 residues. V lost 7 bases to trimming and J lost 0 bases, with 15 bases between them. CDR1 is MGHDK and CDR2 is SYGVNS in the germline V gene. The CDR3 loop is CASTMGGRANYGYTF. DNA for the CDR3: TGTGCCAGCACCATGGGAGGGAGAGCTAACTATGGCTACACCTTC.

DNA of the CDR3: TGTGCCAGCAGTTACCCGCGCGGGGAGAACACCGGGGAGCTGTTTTTT. Translated: CASSYPRGENTGELFF. This chain joins TRBV6-2 or TRBV6-3 and TRBJ2-2; possibly TRBD2 for D (6 bases). V was clipped by 2 bases and J by 1 base, with 11 bases between them. Germline assignment: CDR1 MNHEY and CDR2 SVGEGT. This CDR3 has 16 residues.

This chain connects TRBV2 to TRBJ2-5, with 8 bases fitting TRBD1. V trimming: 5 bases; J trimming: 2 bases; junction bases outside the gene matches: 4. The CDR3 consists of 14 residues. Looked up from germline, CDR1 is SNHLY and CDR2 is FYNNEI. CDR3 sequence reads: CASSPTGGQETQYF. The CDR3, as DNA: TGTGCCAGCAGTCCCACAGGGGGTCAAGAGACCCAGTACTTC.

The chain carries TRBV6-5 and TRBJ2-3; D is unresolved. Trimming removed 0 bases at V and 1 base at J, with 11 bases between. The CDR3 extends over 16 amino acids. Per germline, CDR1 MNHEY and CDR2 SVGAGI. CDR3 nucleotides: TGTGCCAGCAGTTACTCGATTGGGCAGGGCACAGATACGCAGTATTTT. This encodes CASSYSIGQGTDTQYF.

CDR3 nucleotides: TGTGCCAGTAAACCGGGACAGGGTTATTCACCCCTCCACTTT. Translating gives CASKPGQGYSPLHF. This chain links TRBV19 with TRBJ1-6; TRBD1 agrees at 9 bases. The length of the CDR3 is 14 residues. The V and J ends lost 7 bases and 8 bases, in that order; junction bases with no gene match: 6. In germline, CDR1 is LNHDA, CDR2 SQIVND (reference sequence).

This chain connects TRBV18 to TRBJ2-2, with 7 bases lining up with TRBD2. The CDR3 has 16 amino acids. The V gene end was trimmed by 2 bases and the J gene end by 4 bases; junction bases not matched to a gene: 7. The V gene's germline CDR1 is KGHSH and CDR2 LQKENI. The CDR3 nucleotides are TGTGCCAGCTCACCAATCTTGACTAGCACCACCGGGGAGCTGTTTTTT. This translates into CASSPILTSTTGELFF.

The chain recombines TRBV5-4 with TRBJ2-3; 11 bases map to TRBD2. The ends lost 4 bases at V and 4 bases at J; junction bases unmatched: 11. Germline CDR1 and CDR2: SGHNT and YYREEE (reference sequence). The CDR3 totals 17 residues. CDR3 in amino acids: CASSPGGLAGGSDTQYF. As DNA, the CDR3 is TGTGCCAGCAGCCCCGGGGGCCTAGCGGGAGGCTCAGATACGCAGTATTTT.

The chain recombines TRBV12-1 with TRBJ2-1; TRBD2, the table's D call, was not compared with the DNA. TRBV12-1 is given as a pseudogene. The CDR3 is made up of 18 amino acids. The CDR3 spells CASSTPGLQEGIGDEQFF. The CDR3 region has the DNA TGTGCCAGCAGCACCCCGGGACTACAAGAGGGGATCGGCGATGAGCAGTTCTTC.

This clone was seen a handful of times. The chain employs TRBV28 and TRBJ2-2; the D gene is possibly TRBD1 (6 bases). V lost 6 bases and J lost 1, with 12 bases in between. The CDR3 is 15 amino acids. Germline CDR1 reads MDHEN; CDR2 reads SYDVKM. CDR3 amino acids: CASRRTELNTGELFF. The CDR3 nucleotides read TGTGCCAGCAGACGGACAGAGTTGAACACCGGGGAGCTGTTTTTT. Drawing the rest from reference TRBV28 and TRBJ2-2, the complete variable domain is DVKVTQSSRYLVKRTGEKVFLECVQDMDHENMFWYRQDPGLGLRLIYFSYDVKMKEKGDIPEGYSVSREKKERFSLILESASTNQTSMYLCASRRTELNTGELFFGEGSRLTVL.

The chain combines TRBV6-1 with TRBJ2-5, with 9 nucleotides matching TRBD1. The ends lost 3 bases at V and 3 bases at J; junction bases unmatched: 8. Germline V gene lookup returns CDR1 MNHNS and CDR2 SASEGT. CDR3 size: 16 residues. DNA of the CDR3: TGTGCCAGCAGTGATACCGGGACAGGGATCGAAGAGACCCAGTACTTC. It encodes CASSDTGTGIEETQYF.

This clone was recorded a few times. The chain carries TRBV9 and TRBJ2-1, with a tentative D call TRBD2 (5 bases). Looked up from germline, CDR1 is SGDLS and CDR2 is YYNGEE. The CDR3 runs 15 residues. Trimming removed 3 bases at V and 3 bases at J, with 13 bases between. CDR3: CASSDGEGLYNEQFF. The DNA of the CDR3 is TGTGCCAGCAGCGACGGAGAAGGACTCTACAATGAGCAGTTCTTC. The variable domain in full, completed from reference TRBV9 and TRBJ2-1, reads DSGVTQTPKHLITATGQRVTLRCSPRSGDLSVYWYQQSLDQGLQFLIQYYNGEERAKGNILERFSAQQFPDLHSELNLSSLELGDSALYFCASSDGEGLYNEQFFGPGTRLTVL.

This sequence joins TRBV24-1 and TRBJ2-1; D remains unclear. The CDR3 is 18 residues long. With 3 bases removed from V and 0 bases from J, the gap between germline ends came to 17 bases. CDR1 KGHDR and CDR2 SFDVKD come from the germline V gene. The CDR3 nucleotides are TGTGCCACCAGTGATCCCAAGAGTAGGTCTAGCTCCTACAATGAGCAGTTCTTC. It is translated as CATSDPKSRSSSYNEQFF.